This T cell receptor (beta chain) was identified in a study of T-cell reconstitution after alpha-beta-depleted transplantation in children. Study results and limitations: Hyperexpanded clones declined; after one year, newly produced T cells mostly supplied diversity. Surviving recipient T cells and intrathymic progenitors accounted for some patients' high TCRbeta diversity at day 60. The study reportedly traced alpha-beta T cells about two months after transplant to several hundred expanded graft clones.

In the case of this clonotype: Its antigen is unidentified.

Using unique molecular identifiers, the investigators prepared the TCRbeta library. TCRdb independently ran MiXCR on the PCR reads; one entry per CDR3 protein. Of fewer than 250,000 distinct CDR3 sequences listed, approximately 17% are singletons. Germline lookup yields CDR1 DFQATT and CDR2 SNEGSKA (reference sequence). Trimming at V came to 5 bases and at J to 2 bases, leaving 7 bases not matched to a gene. This CDR3 has 14 amino acids. The V call is TRBV20-1, the J call TRBJ2-7; TRBD1 agrees at 9 bases. The specimen comprised PBMCs, mostly from graft donor cells, sampled 360 days after TCRalphabeta/CD19-depleted stem cell transplant. The TCR sequence derives from a male patient aged 2 to 9 who had a stem cell transplant for acute lymphoblastic leukemia, so the T cells may come from the graft donor. CDR3 sequence (DNA): TGCAGTGCTTGGGGGACAGGGTTGGCCTACGAGCAGTACTTC. Its translation is CSAWGTGLAYEQYF.